Presented here are 32 T cell receptor beta chains from one specimen sequenced in a study of OX40 agonist ivuxolimab in advanced cancers. Libraries were made using the immunoSEQ multiplex PCR assay. Imported from immuneACCESS, the table was reduced by TCRdb to in-frame sequences with V and J called. These copies leave out some clones; in studies compared against another copy, an unresolved V gene accounts for under half, and the cause of the remainder is not known. For this sample the table gives about 71,000 clones, of which about 93% were detected only once. Jointly, the top ten make up less than 20% of the sample. The input for sequencing was CD4+ or CD8+ T cells sorted from blood, taken in a trial of the OX40 agonist ivuxolimab. These receptor sequences come from an adult with an advanced solid tumor such as melanoma, head and neck, liver or kidney cancer.

The gene calls are TRBV6-5 and TRBJ1-2; D perhaps matches TRBD1 (5 bases). This CDR3 comprises 13 residues. CDR1 MNHEY and CDR2 SVGAGI come from the germline V gene. Trimming removed 6 bases from V and 4 bases from J, with 12 bases in between. CDR3 coding DNA: TGTGCCAGCAGCGTGGGACGGAGCTATGGCTACACCTTC. Translating gives CASSVGRSYGYTF.

This chain connects TRBV7-8 to TRBJ2-2, with 8 nucleotides matching TRBD2. Per the germline V gene, CDR1 is SGHVS and CDR2 is FQNEAQ. The CDR3 is 13 amino acids. V gave up 5 bases and J gave up 6 bases; unmatched junction bases: 2. The CDR3 DNA reads TGTGCCAGCAGCGTGGGACTAGCCGGGGAGCTGTTTTTT. This gives the protein CASSVGLAGELFF.

The chain is built from TRBV27 and TRBJ1-1, with D possibly matching TRBD1 (5 bases). The length of the CDR3 is 17 residues. Germline V gene data show CDR1 as MNHEY and CDR2 as SMNVEV (reference sequence). V lost 0 bases and J 2 bases, leaving 16 bases between the germline ends. In DNA, the CDR3 is TGTGCCAGCAGTTTATCGATAGGGGTTCGCGGAAACACTGAAGCTTTCTTT. Encoded protein: CASSLSIGVRGNTEAFF.

This sequence joins TRBV5-1 and TRBJ2-4; a weak D match, TRBD2 (6 bases). Trimming took off 4 bases at V and 1 base at J, with 15 bases between the two ends. CDR1 is SGHRS, CDR2 YFSETQ, per germline. This CDR3 is 16 amino acids long. CDR3: CASSEGTYMAKNIQYF. The CDR3 DNA reads as TGCGCCAGCAGCGAGGGGACTTACATGGCCAAAAACATTCAGTACTTC. The variable domain in full, with the rest retrieved from reference TRBV5-1 and TRBJ2-4, is KAGVTQTPRYLIKTRGQQVTLSCSPISGHRSVSWYQQTPGQGLQFLFEYFSETQRNKGNFPGRFSGRQFSNSRSEMNVSTLELGDSALYLCASSEGTYMAKNIQYFGAGTRLSVL.

This clone was observed a single time. CDR3 loop: CASREGRSYNEQFF. Here the CDR3 DNA reads TGCGCCAGCAGGGAAGGGCGGAGCTACAATGAGCAGTTCTTC. J is TRBJ2-1 and V is TRBV4-1; D gene ambiguous. V was clipped by 6 bases and J by 3 bases, with 12 bases between them. Per the germline V gene, CDR1 is MGHRA and CDR2 is YSYEKL. This CDR3 contains 14 residues.

This clone was counted between two and nine times. The chain links TRBV7-9 to TRBJ1-1, with TRBD1 matching 7 bases. V gave up 4 bases and J gave up 0 bases; unmatched junction bases: 2. The length of the CDR3 is 14 residues. Germline lookup yields CDR1 SEHNR and CDR2 FQNEAQ (reference sequence). The DNA for the CDR3 is TGTGCCAGCAGCTGGGACAGATTGAACACTGAAGCTTTCTTT. Translated, it gives CASSWDRLNTEAFF.

The genes are TRBV4-1 and TRBJ2-7; D might be TRBD1 (5 bases). Germline V gene data show CDR1 as MGHRA and CDR2 as YSYEKL. The CDR3 totals 13 residues. Trimming pared 1 base from V and 6 bases from J, leaving 10 bases between. The CDR3 coding sequence is TGCGCCAGCAGCCAAGGGGGCCATCTCGAGCAGTACTTC. Residues: CASSQGGHLEQYF.

J is TRBJ2-5 and V is TRBV10-3, with 7 positions matching TRBD1. Germline-derived CDR1 and CDR2 are ENHRY and SYGVKD. This CDR3 contains 16 residues. The ends lost 10 bases at V and 3 bases at J; junction bases unmatched: 17. CDR3 in amino acids: CATRALTGAYKETQYF. Here the CDR3 DNA reads TGTGCCACCAGGGCGCTAACAGGGGCGTATAAAGAGACCCAGTACTTC.

This chain joins TRBV27 and TRBJ1-4; D perhaps matches TRBD1 (6 bases). The CDR3 has 14 amino acids. CDR1 is MNHEY, CDR2 SMNVEV, per germline (reference sequence). Trimming removed 3 bases from V and 7 bases from J, with 12 bases in between. The CDR3 coding sequence is TGTGCCAGCAGTTTCGGGGGGGGCACTGAAAAACTGTTTTTT. This sequence encodes CASSFGGGTEKLFF.

V is TRBV29-1 and J is TRBJ2-3; TRBD2 matches at 11 bases. V was clipped by 6 bases and J by 5 bases; unmatched bases: 7. CDR1 is SQVTM, CDR2 ANQGSEA, per germline. This CDR3 comprises 14 residues. Here the CDR3 DNA reads TGCAGCGTCGAACTAGCGGGAGAGATAGATACGCAGTATTTT. Its translation: CSVELAGEIDTQYF.

The V call is TRBV9, the J call TRBJ1-3; possibly TRBD1 for D (5 bases). V was cut by 6 bases and J by 0 bases, with 13 bases left in between. Germline loops: CDR1 SGDLS, CDR2 YYNGEE. The CDR3 has 15 residues. CDR3 loop: CASMGGAYSGNTIYF. The CDR3 nucleotides are TGTGCCAGCATGGGAGGGGCCTACTCTGGAAACACCATATATTTT.

The chain recombines TRBV7-7 with TRBJ2-6; D possibly matches TRBD1 or TRBD2 (6 bases each). The CDR3 is 20 residues long. Trimming left V 8 bases short and J 0 bases short, with 26 bases between. Per the germline V gene, CDR1 is SSHAT and CDR2 is FNYEAQ (reference sequence). CDR3 sequence: CASPTIGGYHRDSGANVLTF. The CDR3 DNA reads as TGTGCCAGCCCGACAATCGGGGGCTACCACCGCGACTCTGGGGCCAACGTCCTGACTTTC.

The V call is TRBV7-9, the J call TRBJ1-1; D is perhaps TRBD1 (5 bases). There are 16 residues in the CDR3. The germline V gene encodes CDR1 SEHNR and CDR2 FQNEAQ (reference sequence). Trimming removed 5 bases from V and 1 base from J, with 17 bases in between. CDR3 residues: CASSVESEGTNTEAFF. The CDR3 nucleotides are TGTGCCAGCAGCGTAGAGTCGGAGGGGACGAACACTGAAGCTTTCTTT.

V gene TRBV7-6 combines with J gene TRBJ2-1; 7 bases are a match to TRBD2. CDR1 and CDR2 from the germline V gene are SGHVS and FNYEAQ. The CDR3 has 16 residues. Trimming took 5 bases from V and 3 from J; bases not matched to a gene: 10. The CDR3 loop reads CASSPLGSGDYNEQFF. Here the CDR3 DNA reads TGTGCCAGCAGCCCCCTGGGGAGCGGGGACTACAATGAGCAGTTCTTC.

This clone was seen a single time. This chain links TRBV27 with TRBJ2-5; maybe TRBD2 (6 bases). Germline CDR1 MNHEY, CDR2 SMNVEV (reference sequence). This CDR3 contains 13 residues. Deletions cut 8 bases from V and 7 bases from J, with 17 bases between. The CDR3 DNA reads as TGTGCCAGCCAAAAGGAGGGATCGGGGACCCAGTACTTC. It yields the protein CASQKEGSGTQYF.

The chain uses TRBV9 and TRBJ2-3, with 15 bases identical to TRBD2. This CDR3 is built from 18 residues. CDR1 is SGDLS and CDR2 is YYNGEE in the germline V gene. The J segment lost 1 base and the V segment lost 4 bases, leaving 7 bases of the junction unmatched. The CDR3 loop is CASSLGLAGGARTDTQYF. Here the CDR3 DNA reads TGTGCCAGCAGCCTGGGACTAGCGGGGGGCGCACGCACAGATACGCAGTATTTT.

This chain uses TRBV5-1 with TRBJ2-7; 7 bases map to TRBD1. V shed 4 bases, J shed 7 bases, and the junction held 5 bases outside the gene matches. The CDR3 is 12 residues long. Germline CDR1 SGHRS, CDR2 YFSETQ. The CDR3 loop reads CASSPTGSEQYF. In DNA, the CDR3 is TGCGCCAGCAGCCCGACAGGGAGTGAGCAGTACTTC.

V and J are TRBV27 and TRBJ1-3; 8 positions agree with TRBD1. V gave up 2 bases and J gave up 4 bases; unmatched junction bases: 1. This CDR3 comprises 14 residues. The germline CDR1 and CDR2 sequences are MNHEY and SMNVEV (reference sequence). CDR3 bases: TGTGCCAGCAGTTTACAGGGGGCGGGAAACACCATATATTTT. It encodes CASSLQGAGNTIYF.

This chain connects TRBV7-3 to TRBJ2-2, with 9 bases matching TRBD1. Germline CDR1 reads SGHTA; CDR2 reads FQGTGA. The CDR3 runs to 15 residues. The trim removed 5 bases at V and 6 bases at J, leaving 7 bases unmatched. The chain's CDR3 is CASSPTGGLAGELFF. The CDR3 bases are TGTGCCAGCAGCCCGACAGGGGGTTTGGCCGGGGAGCTGTTTTTT.

The chain joins TRBV5-6 to TRBJ2-7; 8 nucleotides align to TRBD1. The CDR3 totals 15 residues. The junction had 11 bases not matched to a gene; V was cut back by 4 bases and J by 5 bases. Germline V lookup: CDR1 SGHDT, CDR2 YYEEEE. The CDR3 reads CASSPGWAGGDEQYF. The CDR3 DNA follows: TGTGCCAGCAGCCCCGGGTGGGCAGGGGGCGACGAGCAGTACTTC.

The chain employs TRBV7-9 and TRBJ1-2, with unresolved D. The CDR3 is 12 amino acids. The ends were cut back, 4 bases at V and 5 bases at J, with 8 bases in the middle. Germline V CDR1 and CDR2: SEHNR, FQNEAQ (reference sequence). The CDR3 loop is CASSSNLYGYTF. The DNA of the CDR3 is TGTGCCAGCAGCTCCAACCTATATGGCTACACCTTC.

Concerning this clone itself: Additional DNA sequences in this sample encode the identical CDR3. The chain recombines TRBV19 with TRBJ1-1; no firm D call. Germline CDR1 reads LNHDA; CDR2 reads SQIVND (reference sequence). The V end lost 3 bases, the J end lost 2 bases, and 7 bases lay between the germline ends. The CDR3 runs to 13 residues. CDR3 amino acids: CASSISPNTEAFF. DNA for the CDR3: TGTGCCAGTAGTATTTCCCCTAACACTGAAGCTTTCTTT.

J is TRBJ2-3 and V is TRBV13; D might be TRBD2 (5 bases). The CDR3 totals 15 residues. V was shortened by 0 bases and J by 2 bases, with 9 bases between the two germline ends. Germline CDR1 PRHDT, CDR2 FYEKMQ (reference sequence). The CDR3: CASSLGRRDTDTQYF. The CDR3 nucleotides read TGTGCCAGCAGCTTAGGCCGTCGGGACACAGATACGCAGTATTTT.

The chain couples TRBV2 to TRBJ1-1; 11 bases align to TRBD1. V lost 3 bases, J lost 4 bases, and 4 bases stayed unmatched. Germline-derived CDR1 and CDR2 are SNHLY and FYNNEI. There are 15 residues in the CDR3. The CDR3 DNA sequence: TGTGCCAGCAGTGATGGACAGGGGGCGGGCACTGAAGCTTTCTTT. Amino acids: CASSDGQGAGTEAFF.

CDR3 in amino acids: CASSLVLGNTEAFF. CDR3 DNA: TGTGCCAGCAGCTTAGTCCTCGGGAACACTGAAGCTTTCTTT. J is TRBJ1-1 and V is TRBV7-9; D remains unclear. Germline lookup yields CDR1 SEHNR and CDR2 FQNEAQ (reference sequence). The V gene lost 1 base and the J gene lost 1 base, with 7 bases spanning the gap. This CDR3 region has 14 residues.

This clone was picked up one time. V gene TRBV2 combines with J gene TRBJ1-1; D not certain. V lost 5 bases to trimming and J lost 1 base, with 5 bases between them. The CDR3 is 12 residues long. Per the germline V gene, CDR1 is SNHLY and CDR2 is FYNNEI. CDR3 region: CASSPGNTEAFF. The DNA for the CDR3 is TGTGCCAGCAGTCCAGGGAACACTGAAGCTTTCTTT. The full variable domain, with the rest looked up from reference TRBV2 and TRBJ1-1, is EPEVTQTPSHQVTQMGQEVILRCVPISNHLYFYWYRQILGQKVEFLVSFYNNEISEKSEIFDDQFSVERPDGSNFTLKIRSTKLEDSAMYFCASSPGNTEAFFGQGTRLTVV.

V gene TRBV5-5 combines with J gene TRBJ1-1; D is unresolved. The germline V and J ends were trimmed by 2 bases and 1 base, with 9 bases remaining between them. Per the germline V gene, CDR1 is SGHKS and CDR2 is YYEKEE (reference sequence). There are 14 residues in the CDR3. The chain's CDR3 is CASSFRPTNTEAFF. The CDR3 coding sequence is TGTGCCAGCAGCTTCAGACCGACGAACACTGAAGCTTTCTTT. The full variable domain, completed using reference TRBV5-5 and TRBJ1-1, is DAGVTQSPTHLIKTRGQQVTLRCSPISGHKSVSWYQQVLGQGPQFIFQYYEKEERGRGNFPDRFSARQFPNYSSELNVNALLLGDSALYLCASSFRPTNTEAFFGQGTRLTVV.

The CDR3 region is CASSVVTGGYDGYTF. CDR3 bases: TGTGCCAGCAGCGTAGTAACAGGAGGGTATGATGGCTACACCTTC. This chain uses TRBV9 with TRBJ1-2; D is possibly TRBD1 (5 bases). There are 15 residues in the CDR3. The V end was cut by 0 bases, the J end by 6 bases, with 15 bases between. Per the germline V gene, CDR1 is SGDLS and CDR2 is YYNGEE.

The rearrangement joins TRBV9 to TRBJ2-5; possibly TRBD1 or TRBD2 for D (5 bases each). Between the trimmed V and J ends, which lost 1 base and 5 bases, there was a span of 9 bases. The CDR3 spans 13 residues. The germline CDR1 and CDR2 sequences are SGDLS and YYNGEE. The CDR3 DNA is TGTGCCAGCAGCGTAACGAGGGACGAGACCCAGTACTTC. Its protein product is CASSVTRDETQYF.

The chain uses TRBV19 and TRBJ1-1; no definite D call. Trimming left V 3 bases short and J 0 bases short, with 14 bases between. CDR1 is LNHDA and CDR2 is SQIVND in the germline V gene (reference sequence). This CDR3 is built from 16 residues. CDR3 sequence: CASSIEPGPMNTEAFF. In nucleotides, the CDR3 is TGTGCCAGTAGTATTGAACCAGGTCCCATGAACACTGAAGCTTTCTTT. Variable domain in full (rest from reference TRBV19 and TRBJ1-1): DGGITQSPKYLFRKEGQNVTLSCEQNLNHDAMYWYRQDPGQGLRLIYYSQIVNDFQKGDIAEGYSVSREKKESFPLTVTSAQKNPTAFYLCASSIEPGPMNTEAFFGQGTRLTVV.

In its sample, this clone was seen once. The rearrangement joins TRBV27 to TRBJ1-2; 7 bases fit TRBD1. This CDR3 comprises 13 residues. Germline V gene data show CDR1 as MNHEY and CDR2 as SMNVEV (reference sequence). Unmatched junction bases numbered 3, after V lost 5 bases and J lost 3 bases. The CDR3, as DNA: TGTGCCAGCAGTCGGACAGGAGACTATGGCTACACCTTC. Amino acid sequence: CASSRTGDYGYTF.

Worth noting for this clone: Other DNA variants within this sample encode the same CDR3. The chain is built from TRBV9 and TRBJ1-5; D is unresolved. This CDR3 is built from 14 residues. Trimming shortened V by 0 bases and J by 3 bases, and 7 bases separated the two germline ends. Germline V gene data show CDR1 as SGDLS and CDR2 as YYNGEE. CDR3 coding DNA: TGTGCCAGCAGCGTAGGCGACGTCAATCAGCCCCAGCATTTT. This gives the protein CASSVGDVNQPQHF.